This entry concerns a single T cell receptor (beta chain). Its antigen is unknown. These data come from a study of shared clonotypes between healthy human individuals. General observations from the study: Sampling was confined to blood; repertoires within tissues likely differ. Non-shared clonotypes showed lower generation probabilities than clonotypes common to all four donors.

Sorted-subset replicate PCRs used around 0.2 ug DNA, about 30,000 T cell genomes. Method: immunoSEQ multiplex PCR; TCRdb's copy keeps in-frame clones and lacks some. Of around 1.9 million clones in the sample, around 93% were seen once. Per germline, CDR1 SGHAT and CDR2 FQDESV (reference sequence). The CDR3 spans 16 residues. V was clipped by 1 base and J by 0 bases, with 7 bases between them. Terminally differentiated effector memory CD45RA+ cells were excluded from the naive CD8 cells, which were CD45RO-negative and positively selected for CCR7. Sequences were obtained from naive CD8+ T cells from PBMCs. V is TRBV11-1 and J is TRBJ2-6; no clear D. The source of this sequence is a man between 18 and 29 years old in good health. Some clones in this sample may be carry-over from other donors' samples. The CDR3 region has the DNA TGTGCCAGCAGCTTAGGAAGAGTCTCTGGGGCCAACGTCCTGACTTTC. Residues: CASSLGRVSGANVLTF.